This T cell receptor beta chain was observed in a study of blood T cell repertoires in COVID-19 (TCRdb year 2020). General notes on the study: Collaborator samples came from the United States, Italy and Spain and covered acute and convalescent phases of COVID-19. The prospective study material was composed of cDNA or gDNA derived from T cells, B-cell-depleted T cells, or PBMCs. Subjects who had been exposed to COVID-19, were actively infected with it, or had recovered from it provided the deeply sampled blood TCRbeta repertoires that made up the dataset. The repertoires were released in a freely available public database intended as a resource for research on the immune response to SARS-CoV-2. Samples came from the ongoing ImmuneRACE study (first 160 participants) plus 1,254 subjects from 6 global collaborators. Sample metadata almost always included a de-identified subject ID, COVID-19 status, age in years and sex. Where available, HLA class I and class II types were obtained from metadata supplied by the sample provider rather than from assay-based typing.

As concerns this clone: Its antigen remains undetermined. The input lacks base qualities; no much larger clone sits a single base away.

TCRbeta CDR3 regions were amplified from genomic DNA by means of the immunoSEQ Assay, a bias-controlled multiplex PCR. The study's own analysis went as follows. The number of nucleated cells in each sample was estimated from the amplification of reference gene primers within the assay. To quantify the absolute abundance of each unique TCRbeta CDR3 rearrangement, sequence reads were collapsed and filtered. For each sample, productive Simpson clonality was calculated as the square root of Simpson's diversity index over productive rearrangements. Here the immuneACCESS table is served through TCRdb, limited to in-frame sequences with V and J called. Missing clones are a known gap in these copies; in checked studies unresolved V genes cover under half, and the rest lacks a known reason. V, J and clone size are those of that table, while D and trimming were read from the DNA. Here the sample has 280,000 or so clones; 89% occur a single time. The ten largest clones add up to around an eighth of the sample.

The CDR3 sequence holds 13 residues, the cysteine and phenylalanine included. Left in the record is the CDR3 DNA by itself, 39 bases read in frame from the first base. As encoded in the germline V gene (reference sequence), CDR1 is MNHEY while CDR2 is SMNVEV. V and J lose 9 bases and 2 bases, and a span of 11 bases separates them. Each collaborating institution followed its own protocols to collect whole blood in K2EDTA tubes. For TCRbeta analysis, collaborator samples were shipped as frozen whole blood, as isolated PBMCs, or as DNA extracted from either sample type. Broader findings and caveats from the paper: How much clinical and demographic metadata was included differed by source and by participant, and the metadata was provided uncurated.

Sequencing was performed on peripheral blood. The rearrangement joined TRBV27 to TRBJ1-5, with TRBD1 perhaps the D gene, on 5 matching bases. The receptor comes from a woman aged 60 to 75 with acute or convalescent COVID-19. The DNA is as follows: TGTGCCAGTCGGAGGGACGGCAATCAGCCCCAGCATTTT. It is translated as CASRRDGNQPQHF.